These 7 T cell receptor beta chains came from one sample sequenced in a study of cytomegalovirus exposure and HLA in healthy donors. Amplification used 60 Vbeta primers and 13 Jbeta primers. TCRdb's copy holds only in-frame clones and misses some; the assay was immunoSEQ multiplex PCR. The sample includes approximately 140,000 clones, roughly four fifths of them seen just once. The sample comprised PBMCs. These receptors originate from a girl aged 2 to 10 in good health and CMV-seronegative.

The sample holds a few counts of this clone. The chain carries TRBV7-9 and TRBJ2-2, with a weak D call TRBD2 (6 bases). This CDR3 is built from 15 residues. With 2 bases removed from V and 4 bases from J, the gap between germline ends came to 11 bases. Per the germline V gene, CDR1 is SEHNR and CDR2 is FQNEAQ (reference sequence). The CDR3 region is CASSLSTGVTGELFF. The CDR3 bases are TGTGCCAGCAGCTTATCTACGGGAGTCACCGGGGAGCTGTTTTTT. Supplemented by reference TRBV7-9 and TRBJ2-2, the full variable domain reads DTGVSQNPRHKITKRGQNVTFRCDPISEHNRLYWYRQTLGQGPEFLTYFQNEAQLEKSRLLSDRFSAERPKGSFSTLEIQRTEQGDSAMYLCASSLSTGVTGELFFGEGSRLTVL.

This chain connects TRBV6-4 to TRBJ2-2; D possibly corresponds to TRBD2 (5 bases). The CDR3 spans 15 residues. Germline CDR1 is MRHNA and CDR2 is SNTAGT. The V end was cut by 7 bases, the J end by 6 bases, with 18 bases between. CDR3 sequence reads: CASTSNPEGAGELFF. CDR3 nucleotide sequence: TGTGCCAGCACCTCCAACCCCGAGGGCGCCGGGGAGCTGTTTTTT.

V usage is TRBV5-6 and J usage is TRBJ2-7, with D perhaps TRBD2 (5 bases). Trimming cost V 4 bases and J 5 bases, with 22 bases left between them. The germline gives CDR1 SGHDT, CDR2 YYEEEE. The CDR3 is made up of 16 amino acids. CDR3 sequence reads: CASSQRAEDFGDEQYF. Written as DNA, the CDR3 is TGTGCCAGCAGCCAACGAGCAGAAGACTTCGGGGACGAGCAGTACTTC.

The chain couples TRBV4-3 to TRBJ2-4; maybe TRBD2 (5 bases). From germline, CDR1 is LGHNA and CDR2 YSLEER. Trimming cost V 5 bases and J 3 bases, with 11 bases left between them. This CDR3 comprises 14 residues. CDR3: CASSSGIGKNIQYF. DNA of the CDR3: TGCGCCAGCAGCTCGGGGATAGGCAAAAACATTCAGTACTTC.

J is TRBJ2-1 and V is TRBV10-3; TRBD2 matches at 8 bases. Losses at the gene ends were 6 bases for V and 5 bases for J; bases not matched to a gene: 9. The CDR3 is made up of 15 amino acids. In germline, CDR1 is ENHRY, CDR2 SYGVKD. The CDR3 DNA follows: TGTGCCATCAGCACCTTTGCGGGAGGCCACAATGAGCAGTTCTTC. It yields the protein CAISTFAGGHNEQFF.

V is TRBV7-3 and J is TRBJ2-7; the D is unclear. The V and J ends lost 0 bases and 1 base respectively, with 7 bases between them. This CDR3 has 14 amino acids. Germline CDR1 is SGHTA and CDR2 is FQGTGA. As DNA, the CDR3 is TGTGCCAGCAGCTTAACCCCCAGTTCCTACGAGCAGTACTTC. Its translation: CASSLTPSSYEQYF. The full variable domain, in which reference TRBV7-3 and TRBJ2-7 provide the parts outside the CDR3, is GAGVSQTPSNKVTEKGKYVELRCDPISGHTALYWYRQSLGQGPEFLIYFQGTGAADDSGLPNDRFFAVRPEGSVSTLKIQRTERGDSAVYLCASSLTPSSYEQYFGPGTRLTVT.

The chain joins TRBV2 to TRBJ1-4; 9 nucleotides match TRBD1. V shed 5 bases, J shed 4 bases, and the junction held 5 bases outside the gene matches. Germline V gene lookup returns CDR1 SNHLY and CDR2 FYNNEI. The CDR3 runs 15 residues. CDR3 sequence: CASSPGQGLNEKLFF. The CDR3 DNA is TGTGCCAGCAGTCCCGGACAGGGGCTTAATGAAAAACTGTTTTTT.